The clone carrying this T cell receptor (beta chain) was counted ten times or more. The investigators reverse transcribed all of the isolated RNA, so they sequenced expressed TCRB transcripts. This table comes from immunoSEQ multiplex PCR, and its TCRdb copy is limited to in-frame clones, with some not included. The sample holds over 150,000 clones, around 8% seen once. This specimen belongs to a study of beta chain features in type 1 diabetes. The V gene end was trimmed by 8 bases and the J gene end by 5 bases; junction bases not matched to a gene: 3. CDR1 and CDR2 from the germline V gene are SGHAT and FQNNGV. This CDR3 contains 12 residues.

The TCR comes from a man younger than 30 in good health. This sequence joins TRBV11-2 and TRBJ2-5, with TRBD1 matching over 9 bases. Sample: central memory CD4+ T cells from blood. The CDR3 loop is CASDRGTETQYF. The DNA of the CDR3 is TGTGCCAGCGACAGGGGGACCGAGACCCAGTACTTC.